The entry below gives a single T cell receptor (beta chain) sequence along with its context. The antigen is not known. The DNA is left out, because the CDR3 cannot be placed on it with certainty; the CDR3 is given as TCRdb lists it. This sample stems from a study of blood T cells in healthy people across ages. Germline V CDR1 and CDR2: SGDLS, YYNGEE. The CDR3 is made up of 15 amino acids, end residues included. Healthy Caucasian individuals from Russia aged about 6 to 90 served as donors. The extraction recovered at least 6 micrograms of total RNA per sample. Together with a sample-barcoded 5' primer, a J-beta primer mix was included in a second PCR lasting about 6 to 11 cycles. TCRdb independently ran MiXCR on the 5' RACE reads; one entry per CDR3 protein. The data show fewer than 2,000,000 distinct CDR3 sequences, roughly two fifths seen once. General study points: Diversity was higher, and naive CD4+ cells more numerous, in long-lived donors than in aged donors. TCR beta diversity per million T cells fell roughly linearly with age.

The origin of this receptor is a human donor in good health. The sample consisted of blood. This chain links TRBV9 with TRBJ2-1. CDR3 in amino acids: CASSVGVGSYNERFF.